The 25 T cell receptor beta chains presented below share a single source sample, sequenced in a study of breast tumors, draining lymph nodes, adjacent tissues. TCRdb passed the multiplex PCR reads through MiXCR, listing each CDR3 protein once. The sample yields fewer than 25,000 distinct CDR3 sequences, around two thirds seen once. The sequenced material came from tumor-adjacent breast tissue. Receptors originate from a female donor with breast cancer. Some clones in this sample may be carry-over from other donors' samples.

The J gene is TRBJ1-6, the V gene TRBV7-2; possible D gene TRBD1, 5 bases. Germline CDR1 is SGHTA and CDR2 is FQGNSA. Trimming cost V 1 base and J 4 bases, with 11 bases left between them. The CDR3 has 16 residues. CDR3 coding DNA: TGTGCCAGCAGCTTAGAGGCGACAGCTTATAATTCACCCCTCCACTTT. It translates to CASSLEATAYNSPLHF.

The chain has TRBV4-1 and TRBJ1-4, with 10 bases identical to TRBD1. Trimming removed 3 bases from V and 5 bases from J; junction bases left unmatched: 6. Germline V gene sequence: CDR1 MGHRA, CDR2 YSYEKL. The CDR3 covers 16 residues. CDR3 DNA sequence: TGCGCCAGCAGCCACACCGGACAGGGGGTGAATGAAAAACTGTTTTTT. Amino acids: CASSHTGQGVNEKLFF.

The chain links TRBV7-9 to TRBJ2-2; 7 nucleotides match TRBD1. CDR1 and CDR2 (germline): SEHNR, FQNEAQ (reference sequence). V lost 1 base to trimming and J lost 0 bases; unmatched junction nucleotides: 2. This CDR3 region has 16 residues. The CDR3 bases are TGTGCCAGCAGCTTAGGGACAGGCCCGAACACCGGGGAGCTGTTTTTT. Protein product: CASSLGTGPNTGELFF.

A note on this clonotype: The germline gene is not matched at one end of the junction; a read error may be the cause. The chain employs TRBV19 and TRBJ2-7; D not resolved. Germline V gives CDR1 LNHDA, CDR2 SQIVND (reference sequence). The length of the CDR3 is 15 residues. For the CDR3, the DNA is TGTGCCAGTAGTCCGGGCCGAGCCGGAGCCTACGATGAGCAGTTC. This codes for CASSPGRAGAYDEQF.

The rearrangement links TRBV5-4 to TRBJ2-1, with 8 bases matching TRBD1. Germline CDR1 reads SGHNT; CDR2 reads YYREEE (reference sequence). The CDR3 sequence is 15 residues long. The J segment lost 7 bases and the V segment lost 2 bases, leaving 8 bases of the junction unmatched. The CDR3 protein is CASSLQTGVVNEQFF. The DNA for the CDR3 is TGTGCCAGCAGCTTACAGACAGGGGTGGTGAATGAGCAGTTCTTC.

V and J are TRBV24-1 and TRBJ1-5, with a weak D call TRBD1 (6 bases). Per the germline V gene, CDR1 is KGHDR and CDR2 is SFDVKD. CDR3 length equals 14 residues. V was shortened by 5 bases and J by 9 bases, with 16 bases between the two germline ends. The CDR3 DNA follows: TGTGCCACCAGTGTGGCAGGGGAAAGTAGGCCCCAGCATTTT. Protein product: CATSVAGESRPQHF.

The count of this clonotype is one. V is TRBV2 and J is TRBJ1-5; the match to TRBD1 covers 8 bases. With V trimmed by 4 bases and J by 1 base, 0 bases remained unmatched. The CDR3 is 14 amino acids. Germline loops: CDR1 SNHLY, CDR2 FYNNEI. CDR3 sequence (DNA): TGTGCCAGCAGTGGACAGGGGAGCAATCAGCCCCAGCATTTT. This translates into CASSGQGSNQPQHF.

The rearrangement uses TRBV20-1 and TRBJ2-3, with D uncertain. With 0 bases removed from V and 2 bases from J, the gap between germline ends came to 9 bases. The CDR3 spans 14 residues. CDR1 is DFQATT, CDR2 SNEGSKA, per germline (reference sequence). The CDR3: CSARDRPATDTQYF. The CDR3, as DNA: TGCAGTGCTAGAGATCGCCCAGCCACAGATACGCAGTATTTT.

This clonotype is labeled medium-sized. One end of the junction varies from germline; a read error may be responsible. The CDR3, as DNA: TGTGCCAGCAGCGTAGGGGCTCACCAAGAGACCCAGTCCTTC. Amino acid sequence: CASSVGAHQETQSF. The chain is built from TRBV9 and TRBJ2-5; D unresolved. Germline lookup yields CDR1 SGDLS and CDR2 YYNGEE. This CDR3 region has 14 residues.

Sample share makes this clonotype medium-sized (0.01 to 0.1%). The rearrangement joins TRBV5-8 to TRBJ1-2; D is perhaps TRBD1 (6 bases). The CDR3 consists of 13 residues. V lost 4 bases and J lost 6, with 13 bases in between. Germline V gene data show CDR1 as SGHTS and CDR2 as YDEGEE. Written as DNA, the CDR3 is TGTGCCAGCAGCGCGGGACAACGGGATGGCTACACCTTC. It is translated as CASSAGQRDGYTF.

CDR3 residues: CASSLSGARNTIYF. CDR3 DNA sequence: TGTGCCAGCAGCTTATCAGGGGCCAGGAACACCATATATTTT. This sequence joins TRBV5-5 and TRBJ1-3, with a tentative D call TRBD1 (6 bases). Germline-derived CDR1 and CDR2 are SGHKS and YYEKEE (reference sequence). This CDR3 contains 14 residues. Trimming left V 2 bases short and J 7 bases short, with 13 bases between. The full variable domain, its missing parts supplied by reference TRBV5-5 and TRBJ1-3, is DAGVTQSPTHLIKTRGQQVTLRCSPISGHKSVSWYQQVLGQGPQFIFQYYEKEERGRGNFPDRFSARQFPNYSSELNVNALLLGDSALYLCASSLSGARNTIYFGEGSWLTVV.

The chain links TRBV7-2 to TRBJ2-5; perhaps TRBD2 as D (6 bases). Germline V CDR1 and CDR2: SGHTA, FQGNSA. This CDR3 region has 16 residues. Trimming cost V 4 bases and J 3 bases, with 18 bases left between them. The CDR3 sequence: CASSSGLAGSEETQYF. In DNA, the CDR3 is TGTGCCAGCAGCTCGGGACTGGCGGGATCGGAAGAGACCCAGTACTTC.

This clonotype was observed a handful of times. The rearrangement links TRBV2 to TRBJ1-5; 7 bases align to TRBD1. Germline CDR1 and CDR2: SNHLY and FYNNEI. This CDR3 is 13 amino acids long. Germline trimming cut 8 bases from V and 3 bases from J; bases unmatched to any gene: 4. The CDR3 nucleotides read TGTGCCAGCGTGGGACAGATCAATCAGCCCCAGCATTTT. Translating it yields CASVGQINQPQHF.

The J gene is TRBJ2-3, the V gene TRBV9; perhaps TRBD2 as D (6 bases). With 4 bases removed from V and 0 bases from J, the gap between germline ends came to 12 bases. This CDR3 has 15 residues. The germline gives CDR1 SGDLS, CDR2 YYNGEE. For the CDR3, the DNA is TGTGCCAGCAGCCCCAGCGCGGGGAGCACAGATACGCAGTATTTT. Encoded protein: CASSPSAGSTDTQYF.

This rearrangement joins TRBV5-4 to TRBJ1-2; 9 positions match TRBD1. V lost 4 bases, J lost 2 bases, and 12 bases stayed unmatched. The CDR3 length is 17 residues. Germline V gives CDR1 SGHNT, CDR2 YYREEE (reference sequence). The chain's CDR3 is CASSPAGKGTGNYGYTF. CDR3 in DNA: TGTGCCAGCAGCCCAGCGGGGAAGGGGACAGGGAACTATGGCTACACCTTC.

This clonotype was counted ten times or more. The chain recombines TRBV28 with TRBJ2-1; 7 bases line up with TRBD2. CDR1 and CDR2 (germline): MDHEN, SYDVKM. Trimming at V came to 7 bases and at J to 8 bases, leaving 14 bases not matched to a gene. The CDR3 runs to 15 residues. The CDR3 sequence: CASTGAGSGIHEQFF. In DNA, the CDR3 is TGTGCCAGCACCGGAGCGGGGTCGGGCATCCATGAGCAGTTCTTC.

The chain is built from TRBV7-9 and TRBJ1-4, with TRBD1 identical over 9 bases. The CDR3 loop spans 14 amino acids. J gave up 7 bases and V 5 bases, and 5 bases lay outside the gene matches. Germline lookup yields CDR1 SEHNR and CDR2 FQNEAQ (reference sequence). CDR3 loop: CASSRTGAREKLFF. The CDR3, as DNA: TGTGCCAGCAGCAGGACAGGGGCTCGTGAAAAACTGTTTTTT. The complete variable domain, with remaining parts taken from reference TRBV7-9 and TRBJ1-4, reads DTGVSQNPRHKITKRGQNVTFRCDPISEHNRLYWYRQTLGQGPEFLTYFQNEAQLEKSRLLSDRFSAERPKGSFSTLEIQRTEQGDSAMYLCASSRTGAREKLFFGSGTQLSVL.

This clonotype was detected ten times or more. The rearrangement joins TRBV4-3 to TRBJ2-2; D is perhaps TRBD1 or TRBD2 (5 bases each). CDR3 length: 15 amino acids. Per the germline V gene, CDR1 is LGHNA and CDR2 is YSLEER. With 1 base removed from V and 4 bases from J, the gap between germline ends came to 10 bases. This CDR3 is CASSQGGASTGELFF. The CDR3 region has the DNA TGCGCCAGCAGCCAAGGAGGGGCGTCCACCGGGGAGCTGTTTTTT.

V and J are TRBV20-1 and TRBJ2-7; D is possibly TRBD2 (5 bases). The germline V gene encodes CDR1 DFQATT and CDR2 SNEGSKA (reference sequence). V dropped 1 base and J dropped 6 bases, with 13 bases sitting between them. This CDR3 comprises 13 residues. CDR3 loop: CSARGSLATEQYF. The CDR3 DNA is TGCAGTGCTAGAGGTAGCCTAGCAACCGAGCAGTACTTC.

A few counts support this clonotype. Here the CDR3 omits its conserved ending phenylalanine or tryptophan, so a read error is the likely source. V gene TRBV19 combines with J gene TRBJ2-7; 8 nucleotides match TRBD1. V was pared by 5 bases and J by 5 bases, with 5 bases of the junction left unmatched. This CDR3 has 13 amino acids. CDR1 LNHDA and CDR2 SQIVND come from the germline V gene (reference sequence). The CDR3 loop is CASSLTGVHEQYS. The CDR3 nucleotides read TGTGCCAGTAGTTTGACAGGGGTCCACGAGCAGTACTCC.

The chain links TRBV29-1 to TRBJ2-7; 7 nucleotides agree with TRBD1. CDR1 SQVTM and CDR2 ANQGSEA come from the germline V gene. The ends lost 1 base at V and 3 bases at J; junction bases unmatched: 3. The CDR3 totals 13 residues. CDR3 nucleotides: TGCAGCGTTGAAGGAAGACAGGGCTACGAGCAGTACTTC. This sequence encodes CSVEGRQGYEQYF.

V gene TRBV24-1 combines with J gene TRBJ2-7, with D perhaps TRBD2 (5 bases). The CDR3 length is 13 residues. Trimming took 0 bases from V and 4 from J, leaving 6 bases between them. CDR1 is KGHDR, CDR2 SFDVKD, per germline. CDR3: CATSDLRGYEQYF. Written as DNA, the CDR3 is TGTGCCACCAGTGATTTGCGGGGTTACGAGCAGTACTTC.

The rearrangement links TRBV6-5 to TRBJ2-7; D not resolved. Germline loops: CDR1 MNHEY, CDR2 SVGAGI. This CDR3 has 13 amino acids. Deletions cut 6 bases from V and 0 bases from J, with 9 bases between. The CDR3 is CASSRQGSYEQYF. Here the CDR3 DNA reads TGTGCCAGCAGCAGACAAGGCTCCTACGAGCAGTACTTC.

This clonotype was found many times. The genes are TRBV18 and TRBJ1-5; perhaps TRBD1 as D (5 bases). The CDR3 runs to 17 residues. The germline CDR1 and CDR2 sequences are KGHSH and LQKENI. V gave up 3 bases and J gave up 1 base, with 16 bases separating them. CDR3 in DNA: TGTGCCAGCTCACCTTCGATAGTGTCAGGGAGCAATCAGCCCCAGCATTTT. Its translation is CASSPSIVSGSNQPQHF.

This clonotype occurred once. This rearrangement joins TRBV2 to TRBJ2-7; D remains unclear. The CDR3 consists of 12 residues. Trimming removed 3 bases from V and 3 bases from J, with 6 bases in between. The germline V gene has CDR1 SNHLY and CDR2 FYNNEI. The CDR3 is CASSDGLYEQYV. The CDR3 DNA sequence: TGTGCCAGCAGTGATGGGCTCTACGAGCAGTACGTC.